This T cell receptor beta chain is drawn from a study of shared clonotypes between healthy human individuals (TCRdb year 2020). Regarding the complete study: Three men and a couple of women, aged 18 to 49 years, made up the cohort. Libraries were prepared and TCR repertoires were sequenced by different laboratories using diverse techniques, in order to increase sequencing depth and limit assay-specific biases. Blood TCR repertoires of a handful of healthy adults were deeply sequenced to estimate repertoire size and the extent of clonotype sharing between individuals. For each donor, CD4 naive and CD4 memory were each given three plates, CD8 naive was given two plates, and CD8 memory was given one plate. Per donor, leukapheresis produced somewhere between about 0.85 and 10 billion PBMCs. General conclusions and limits of the study: Larger estimated clonotype richness was generally found for naive subsets than for memory subsets. When several donors were compared, the shared fraction of clonotypes was about 5.5% for naive CD4, around 3.6% for naive CD8, more than 2% for memory CD4, and 0.35% to 0.5% for memory CD8. Only blood was sampled, and tissue TCR repertoires likely differ from those in blood. Pairwise subsampling led to the expectation that sequencing depth would affect the degree of clonotype sharing among donors. Even with the large sequencing depth, rarefaction of the sorted-subset datasets indicated that sequencing was incomplete. The genetic and exposure-history diversity represented was limited by the small number of donors. Higher generation probabilities were observed for clonotypes shared by all four sorted-subset donors than for non-shared clonotypes.

For this clone: There is no known antigen for this receptor. The record has no base qualities; no much larger clone is one base away.

Donors were healthy HIV-negative adults with no recently reported acute infections or vaccinations. Only Caucasian adults living in Nashville, Tennessee, USA were represented among the donors. Magnetic negative selection was used to enrich CD4+ T cells, after which naive cells were positively selected on CD45RA and the negative fraction became the memory subset. Blood was obtained by leukapheresis, after which PBMCs were separated by Ficoll-Histopaque density gradient centrifugation and cryopreserved in liquid nitrogen vapor phase. Analytical flow cytometry was used to check the purity and quantity of each magnetically sorted T cell population. Each sorted fraction had its genomic DNA isolated and then quantified by UV absorbance on a Nanodrop 2000c. CDR1 and CDR2, looked up from the germline V gene, are MNHNS and SASEGT. Deletion took 7 bases off V and 1 base off J, with a span of 16 bases between the germline ends. Reading from cysteine to phenylalanine, the CDR3 counts 15 amino acids. Solely the CDR3 DNA is kept, with 45 bases framed from the first base.

Using the deep immunoSEQ assay, multiplex PCR amplified TCR CDR3 regions from genomic DNA. Extracted genomic DNA from each cell subset was distributed evenly across all wells of several immunoSEQ 96-well plates, and each plate was treated as a replicate. For sorted subsets, roughly 200 ng of genomic DNA, equivalent to 30,000 or so T cell genomes, went into each replicate PCR. Purified libraries were measured with a Qubit 3.0 fluorometer, size-checked on a Bioanalyzer 2100, and measured again with the KAPA Library Quantification kit. Every immunoSEQ 96-well plate was sequenced on a separate single-read 150-cycle Illumina NextSeq 550 flow cell. On the authors' methods: Because the immunoSEQ output held only junctional sequences and lacked quality scores, the filtering could not match the filtering applied to full-length reads. Sequences were annotated with PyIR, a Python wrapper for IgBLAST v1.9, using IMGT germline references to assign V/J genes and CDR3. Reads were filtered out if the reads had weak V/J assignments (E-value above 1e-6), no CDR3, stop codons, out-of-frame junctions, or ambiguous translated residues. A V3J clonotype was defined by an identical inferred V gene, J gene, and CDR3 amino acid sequence. Percentage overlap between repertoires was calculated by dividing the number of shared unique clonotypes by the size of the smaller repertoire. RTK rarefaction, the Chao1 estimator, and Recon v2.1 estimates of unobserved clonotypes were used to assess repertoire richness. OLGA was used to compute generation probabilities for all TCRbeta clonotypes that the gDNA method yielded from a few donors. Here the immuneACCESS table is served through TCRdb, limited to in-frame sequences with V and J called. Missing clones are a known gap in these copies; in checked studies unresolved V genes cover under half, and the rest lacks a known reason. V and J calls and clone size are as listed in that table; D and trimming were resolved from the DNA. The sample includes approximately 2.5 million clones, with 93% observed a single time. Of the sample, around 0.37% falls within the top ten clones.

The chain employs TRBV6-1 and TRBJ1-1, and possibly TRBD1, on 5 matching bases. This clonotype was obtained from a young man in good health. Some clones in this sample may be carry-over from other donors' samples. Sequencing was carried out using naive CD4+ T cells from PBMCs. The intended sense of this specimen's cell subset or site label: CD45RA+ positively selected. Here is the DNA: TGTGCCAGCATTGGTGCCTTAACAGGGAACACTGAAGCTTTCTTT. This yields the protein CASIGALTGNTEAFF.